Here is one T cell receptor beta chain with its context. Its matching antigen is unknown. These data are taken from a study of chemoradiotherapy in HPV16-positive cancers. Findings and limits, study-wide: HPV-responsive T-cell expansion during chemoradiotherapy was linked to improved recurrence-free survival in HPV16-positive patients.

Trimming took 4 bases from V and 2 from J, leaving 15 bases between them. Looked up from germline, CDR1 is MNHEY and CDR2 is SVGAGI. The CDR3 covers 16 residues. Sequencing was performed with immunoSEQ multiplex PCR; in TCRdb, only in-frame clones are kept and a portion is missing. The table lists 5,700 or so clones, approximately 82% of them singletons. The source was tumor tissue, collected from a patient who underwent chemoradiotherapy. This sequence joins TRBV6-5 and TRBJ2-1; D is perhaps TRBD1 (6 bases). This clonotype was obtained from a human donor with HPV-associated anogenital cancer. The CDR3 protein is CASSSLQGQAYNEQFF. CDR3 sequence (DNA): TGTGCCAGCAGTTCCCTTCAGGGGCAAGCCTACAATGAGCAGTTCTTC.